Described below is a single T cell receptor (beta chain) sequence and its context. A second PCR of roughly 7 to 11 cycles used a sample-barcoded 5' primer and a J-beta primer mix. One entry per CDR3 protein, called by TCRdb with MiXCR from the 5' RACE reads. The table has approximately 1,000,000 distinct CDR3 sequences, more than 30% seen once. This CDR3 contains 15 residues. V shed 6 bases and J 6 bases; nucleotides not matched to a gene: 9. Per germline, CDR1 SGHVS and CDR2 FQNEAQ. The record originates from a study of blood T cells in healthy people across ages. The sequence was collected from a man aged 18 to 30 in good health. The sample taken for sequencing was blood. The chain uses TRBV7-8 and TRBJ2-1; 9 bases match TRBD1. The CDR3 sequence is CASREPGQGINEQFF. The CDR3 nucleotides read TGTGCCAGCAGGGAACCGGGACAGGGTATCAATGAGCAGTTCTTC. Based on the CDR3 plus reference TRBV7-8 and TRBJ2-1, the full variable domain is GAGVSQSPRYKVAKRGQDVALRCDPISGHVSLFWYQQALGQGPEFLTYFQNEAQLDKSGLPSDRFFAERPEGSVSTLKIQRTQQEDSAVYLCASREPGQGINEQFFGPGTRLTVL.